This T cell receptor beta chain was observed in a study of graft-versus-host responses after intestinal transplantation. Overall study: The whole recipient group had anti-thymocyte globulin induction followed by tacrolimus and steroids for two to four years. Study findings and constraints: High graft-versus-host to host-versus-graft T cell clonal ratios marked allografts of patients with graft-donor macrochimerism. Analysis identified GvH clones in recipient marrow, with some appearing first in ileum or blood.

Profiled with immunoSEQ multiplex PCR; TCRdb holds only in-frame clones, not every one. This table has about 92,000 clones, 85% to 95% appearing once. With 10 bases removed from V and 3 bases from J, the gap between germline ends came to 12 bases. CDR3 length equals 12 residues. Germline CDR1 MNHEY, CDR2 SVGAGI. About this clone itself: Antigen unknown.

The chain links TRBV6-5 to TRBJ1-1; D gene ambiguous. The TCR originated in a human donor who received an intestinal transplant. Sequencing was performed on unstimulated CD8+ T cells sorted from spleen or lymph node cells, taken before intestinal transplant. The CDR3 spells CATLRFDTEAFF. In DNA, the CDR3 is TGTGCCACCTTAAGGTTTGACACTGAAGCTTTCTTT.